This is a list of T cell receptor beta chains from one sample in a study of cytomegalovirus exposure and HLA in healthy donors. Repertoires were generated with immunoSEQ multiplex PCR, while TCRdb's copy carries only in-frame clones and drops some. In the table there are about 98,000 clones, approximately 70% of which are singletons. The sequencing sample was made of PBMCs. These receptors originate from a man aged 50 or older in good health and CMV-seronegative. CDR3s include the opening cysteine and the closing phenylalanine or tryptophan. Each record gives: CDR3 protein, CDR3 DNA, J gene, clone size, D gene, V gene. D genes are given only for firm matches. The size entry is marked missing in some rows and otherwise reads once, few, many or a size class.

CASSAEQGAGELFF TGTGCCAGCAGTGCTGAACAGGGCGCCGGGGAGCTGTTTTTT TRBJ2-2 - - TRBV6-1
CASSKRRTSGNEQFF TGTGCCAGCAGCAAACGTCGGACTAGCGGCAATGAGCAGTTCTTC TRBJ2-1 - - TRBV21-1
CASSLEGLAAQETQYF TGCGCCAGCAGCTTAGAGGGACTAGCGGCCCAAGAGACCCAGTACTTC TRBJ2-5 - TRBD2 TRBV5-1
CASSIAGGEYNEQFF TGTGCCAGTAGTATAGCCGGCGGGGAGTACAATGAGCAGTTCTTC TRBJ2-1 - - TRBV19
CAISEGGQGLREQYF TGTGCCATCAGTGAGGGCGGACAGGGGTTACGCGAGCAGTACTTC TRBJ2-7 - TRBD1 TRBV10-3
CASSSPGLANTGELFF TGTGCCAGCAGCTCCCCGGGACTAGCGAACACCGGGGAGCTGTTTTTT TRBJ2-2 - TRBD2 TRBV11-2
CASSLWDSIYEQYF TGTGCCAGCAGCTTATGGGACAGTATCTACGAGCAGTACTTC TRBJ2-7 once TRBD1 TRBV11-2
CASSLEGVESQPQHF TGCGCCAGCAGCCTGGAGGGGGTAGAGAGTCAGCCCCAGCATTTT TRBJ1-5 - - TRBV5-1
CASSPGHPNTGELFF TGCGCCAGCAGCCCGGGACACCCGAACACCGGGGAGCTGTTTTTT TRBJ2-2 few - TRBV5-1
CASSAQTGSNEKLFF TGCGCCAGCAGCGCCCAGACAGGTTCTAATGAAAAACTGTTTTTT TRBJ1-4 - - TRBV5-1
CASSEGLARADTQYF TGTGCCAGCAGTGAAGGACTAGCCCGCGCAGATACGCAGTATTTT TRBJ2-3 - TRBD2 TRBV2
CATEGQGMNTEAFF TGTGCCACAGAAGGACAGGGCATGAACACTGAAGCTTTCTTT TRBJ1-1 - TRBD1 TRBV6-1
CASSLRTTGWTEAFF TGTGCCAGCAGTTTACGCACTACGGGATGGACTGAAGCTTTCTTT TRBJ1-1 - - TRBV28
CASSTSYEQYF TGTGCCAGCTCTACCTCCTACGAGCAGTACTTC TRBJ2-7 once - TRBV6-6
CASRVAGTSSYEQYF TGCGCCAGCAGGGTGGCCGGGACTAGCTCCTACGAGCAGTACTTC TRBJ2-7 few TRBD2 TRBV5-1
CASSQVGGAIRPYEQYF TGTGCCAGCAGCCAAGTAGGGGGAGCGATCCGGCCCTACGAGCAGTACTTC TRBJ2-7 few - TRBV9
CASSPGGADQPQHF TGCGCCAGCAGTCCCGGGGGGGCCGATCAGCCCCAGCATTTT TRBJ1-5 - - TRBV5-1
CASSLMRPTYNSPLHF TGTGCCAGCAGTTTAATGAGGCCAACCTATAATTCACCCCTCCACTTT TRBJ1-6 few - TRBV27
CASSGGSGNIQYF TGTGCCAGCAGCGGAGGGTCTGGGAACATTCAGTACTTC TRBJ2-4 - - TRBV2
CASSAGLAGAGDTQYF TGCGCCAGCAGCGCGGGACTAGCGGGGGCAGGAGATACGCAGTATTTT TRBJ2-3 - TRBD2 TRBV5-1
CASSLRVSSGANVLTF TGTGCCAGCAGCTTACGTGTCAGCTCTGGGGCCAACGTCCTGACTTTC TRBJ2-6 - - TRBV11-2
CASSPSEGANEQYF TGTGCCAGCTCACCGAGCGAGGGGGCCAACGAGCAGTACTTC TRBJ2-7 - TRBD1 TRBV18
CASSQALANTGELFF TGTGCCAGCAGCCAAGCCCTAGCGAACACCGGGGAGCTGTTTTTT TRBJ2-2 - - TRBV4-2
CASSFRDRGIYEQYF TGTGCCAGCAGCTTCCGGGACAGGGGTATTTACGAGCAGTACTTC TRBJ2-7 - TRBD1 TRBV7-2
CASSEHKQGSGNTIYF TGTGCCAGCAGTGAGCATAAACAGGGATCGGGGAACACCATATATTTT TRBJ1-3 - - TRBV6-1
CASSQQPRTSAADTQYF TGTGCCAGCAGCCAACAACCCAGGACTAGCGCGGCAGATACGCAGTATTTT TRBJ2-3 - TRBD2 TRBV4-2
CASSLASGTDTQYF TGTGCCAGCAGTTTGGCTAGCGGCACAGATACGCAGTATTTT TRBJ2-3 - - TRBV27
CASSSGTSGNTIYF TGCGCCAGCAGCAGCGGGACGTCTGGAAACACCATATATTTT TRBJ1-3 - - TRBV5-1
CAGRRAGEQYF TGTGCCGGCAGACGAGCAGGAGAGCAGTACTTC TRBJ2-7 - - TRBV7-2
CASSYVPYNSPLHF TGTGCCAGCAGTTACGTTCCTTATAATTCACCCCTCCACTTT TRBJ1-6 - - TRBV6-5
CASSSGTSDNEQFF TGTGCCAGCAGTTCCGGGACTAGCGACAATGAGCAGTTCTTC TRBJ2-1 - TRBD2 TRBV6-5
CASRVAYEQYF TGTGCCAGCAGGGTCGCCTACGAGCAGTACTTC TRBJ2-7 - - TRBV2
CASSGQLPGANEKLFF TGTGCCAGCTCGGGGCAGCTCCCTGGGGCTAATGAAAAACTGTTTTTT TRBJ1-4 - - TRBV18
CAISDIAGGPGELFF TGTGCCATCAGTGATATAGCGGGGGGTCCCGGGGAGCTGTTTTTT TRBJ2-2 - TRBD2 TRBV10-3
CAWSSGGIKEF TGTGCCTGGAGTTCAGGGGGGATTAAGGAATTC TRBJ2-7 - - TRBV30
CASSPARGRGYEQYF TGTGCCAGCTCACCCGCCAGGGGGCGAGGATACGAGCAGTACTTC TRBJ2-7 - TRBD1 TRBV18
CASSYSGNSYEQYF TGTGCCAGCAGTTATAGCGGGAACTCCTACGAGCAGTACTTC TRBJ2-7 few TRBD2 TRBV27
CASSLTGRRTSYEQYF TGTGCCAGCAGCTTGACAGGTCGGCGTACCTCCTACGAGCAGTACTTC TRBJ2-7 - - TRBV5-6
CASSLSEGGPYEQYF TGTGCCAGCAGTTTATCCGAGGGGGGGCCCTACGAGCAGTACTTC TRBJ2-7 few - TRBV27
CASSSRSGAPYNEQFF TGTGCCAGTAGTTCCCGTAGCGGAGCCCCTTACAATGAGCAGTTCTTC TRBJ2-1 once - TRBV19
CASSRTGGQETQYF TGTGCCAGCAGCCGTACAGGGGGCCAAGAGACCCAGTACTTC TRBJ2-5 - TRBD1 TRBV9
CASSPGVRDEQYF TGTGCCAGCTCACCAGGGGTCAGGGACGAGCAGTACTTC TRBJ2-7 - - TRBV18
CSAEAGEQAFF TGCAGTGCCGAAGCGGGGGAACAAGCTTTCTTT TRBJ1-1 few - TRBV20-1
CASTGGSEAFF TGTGCCAGCACCGGGGGAAGTGAAGCTTTCTTT TRBJ1-1 - - TRBV9
CASSPRTGSTDTQYF TGCGCCAGCAGCCCCCGGACAGGAAGCACAGATACGCAGTATTTT TRBJ2-3 - TRBD1 TRBV4-3
CASSSPPDTQYF TGTGCCAGCAGTTCCCCTCCAGATACGCAGTATTTT TRBJ2-3 few - TRBV27
CASSQRLGDSPNEQYF TGTGCCAGCAGCCAACGTCTAGGGGACAGTCCTAACGAGCAGTACTTC TRBJ2-7 few TRBD1 TRBV4-2
CSVEGPRAASSYNEQFF TGCAGCGTTGAAGGACCCAGGGCCGCGAGCTCCTACAATGAGCAGTTCTTC TRBJ2-1 - - TRBV29-1
CASSETSASYEQYF TGTGCCAGCAGTGAAACTAGCGCGTCCTACGAGCAGTACTTC TRBJ2-7 - TRBD2 TRBV2
CASSPQGAYTGERRNTEAFF TGTGCCAGCAGCCCCCAGGGGGCGTACACAGGGGAACGAAGGAACACTGAAGCTTTCTTT TRBJ1-1 - TRBD1 TRBV14
CAGDQRVVDTQYF TGTGCCGGGGACCAGCGGGTTGTAGATACGCAGTATTTT TRBJ2-3 few - TRBV30
CASSLGTGVGYEQYF TGTGCCAGCAGCTTAGGCACAGGGGTAGGTTACGAGCAGTACTTC TRBJ2-7 - TRBD1 TRBV11-2
CASSLAEAPSTDTQYF TGTGCCAGCAGCTTAGCGGAGGCGCCTAGCACAGATACGCAGTATTTT TRBJ2-3 - - TRBV7-8